The sequence of this TCR beta chain was determined in a study of technical replicates of blood from a handful of donors. Clones were read by immunoSEQ multiplex PCR, and TCRdb kept only the in-frame ones, dropping some. Here the sample spans over 85,000 clones, less than 95% being singletons. V gave up 2 bases and J gave up 0 bases, with 23 bases separating them. The CDR3 totals 19 residues. Germline V CDR1 and CDR2: LGHNT, FRNRAP. The sequenced sample was T cells isolated from PBMCs. The rearrangement joins TRBV12-5 to TRBJ2-7, with D maybe TRBD2 (7 bases). This sequence originates from a human donor in good health. Here the CDR3 DNA reads TGTGCTAGTGGTTTGATGGGGGGGCTTGGCGGGGCGAGCTCCTACGAGCAGTACTTC. Its protein is CASGLMGGLGGASSYEQYF.